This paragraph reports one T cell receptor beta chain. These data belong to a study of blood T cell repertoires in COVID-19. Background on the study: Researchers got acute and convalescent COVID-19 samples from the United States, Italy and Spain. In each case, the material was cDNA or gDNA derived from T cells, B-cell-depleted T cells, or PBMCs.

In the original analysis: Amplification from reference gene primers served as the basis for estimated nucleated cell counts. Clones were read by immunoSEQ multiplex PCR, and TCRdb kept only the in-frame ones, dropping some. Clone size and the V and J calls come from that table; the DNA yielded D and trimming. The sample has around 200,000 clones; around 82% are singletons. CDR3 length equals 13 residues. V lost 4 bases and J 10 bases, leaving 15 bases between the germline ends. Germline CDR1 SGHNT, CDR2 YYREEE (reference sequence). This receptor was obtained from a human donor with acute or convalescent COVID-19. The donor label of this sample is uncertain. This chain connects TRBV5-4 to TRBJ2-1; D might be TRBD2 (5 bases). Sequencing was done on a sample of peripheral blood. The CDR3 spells CASSLYGVEEQFF. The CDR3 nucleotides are TGTGCCAGCAGCCTTTACGGGGTAGAGGAGCAGTTCTTC.